This T cell receptor beta chain was captured in a study of OX40 agonist ivuxolimab in advanced cancers. Study details: Those treated in dose escalation had hepatocellular carcinoma, melanoma, renal cell cancer or head and neck cancer. Participants, around 80% male, averaged approximately 56 years of age, ranging from roughly 20 to 79.

Libraries were prepared by immunoSEQ multiplex PCR; TCRdb keeps only in-frame clonotypes and omits some of them. The table records 50,000 to 85,000 clones, over 80% of them present only once. J lost 12 bases, V lost 2 bases, and 6 bases had no gene match. CDR1 and CDR2 from the germline V gene are ENHRY and SYGVKD. This CDR3 is built from 13 residues. This clone came up once. Source: CD4+ or CD8+ T cells sorted from blood, taken in a trial of the OX40 agonist ivuxolimab. The sequence was obtained from an adult with an advanced solid tumor such as melanoma, head and neck, liver or kidney cancer. J is TRBJ2-3 and V is TRBV10-3; 9 bases line up with TRBD1. CDR3 nucleotides: TGTGCCATCAGTGAGGGACAGGGGTCGTTCCAGTATTTT. Its protein is CAISEGQGSFQYF.